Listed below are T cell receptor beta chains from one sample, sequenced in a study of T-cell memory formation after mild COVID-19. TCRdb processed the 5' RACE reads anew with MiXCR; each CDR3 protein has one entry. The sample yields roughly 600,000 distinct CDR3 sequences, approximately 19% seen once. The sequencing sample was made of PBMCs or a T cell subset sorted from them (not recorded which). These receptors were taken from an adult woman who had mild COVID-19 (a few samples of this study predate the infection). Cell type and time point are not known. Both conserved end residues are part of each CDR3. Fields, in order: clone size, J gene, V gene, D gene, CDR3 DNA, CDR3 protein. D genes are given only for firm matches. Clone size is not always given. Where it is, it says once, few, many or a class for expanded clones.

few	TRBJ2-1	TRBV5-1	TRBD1	TGCGCCAGCAGCGAGGGACAGGGAAACAATGAGCAGTTCTTC	CASSEGQGNNEQFF
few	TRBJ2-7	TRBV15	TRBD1	TGTGCCACCAGCAGTCCGGGACAGGGTTTTGTCGAGCAGTACTTC	CATSSPGQGFVEQYF
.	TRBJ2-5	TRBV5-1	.	TGCTCCAGCAGAATTGAAGAGACCCAGTACTTC	CSSRIEETQYF
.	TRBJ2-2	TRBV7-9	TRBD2	TGTGCCAGCAGCTTACTCGCGGGGGCCGGGGAGCTGTTTTTT	CASSLLAGAGELFF
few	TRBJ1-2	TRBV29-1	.	TGCAGCGCTGGTGGGGGGATCTATGGCTACACCTTC	CSAGGGIYGYTF
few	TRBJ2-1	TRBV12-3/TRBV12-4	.	TGTGCCAGCACTCACCTTTCACTCAATGAGCAGTTCTTC	CASTHLSLNEQFF
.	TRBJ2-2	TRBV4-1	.	TGCGCCAGCAGCCTAGGGACGGTGGTCGGGGAGCTGTTTTTT	CASSLGTVVGELFF
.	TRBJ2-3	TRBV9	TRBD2	TGTGCCAGCAGCCCCCGGACTAGCGGGACTATCACAGATACGCAGTATTTT	CASSPRTSGTITDTQYF
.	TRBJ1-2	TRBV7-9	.	TGTGCCAGCAGCTCCCCTACAGGGAACAAAAACTATGGCTACACCTTC	CASSSPTGNKNYGYTF
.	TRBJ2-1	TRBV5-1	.	TGCGCCAGCAGCACCGGGACGGGGGACAGTGAGCAGTTCTTC	CASSTGTGDSEQFF
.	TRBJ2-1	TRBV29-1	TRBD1	TGCAGCGTTCCCGACAGGGAGTCCTACAATGAGCAGTTCTTC	CSVPDRESYNEQFF
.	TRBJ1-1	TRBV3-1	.	TGTGCCAGCAGCCAGTTGACAGGGAACACTGAAGCTTTCTTT	CASSQLTGNTEAFF
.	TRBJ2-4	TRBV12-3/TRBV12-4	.	TGTGCCAGCAGTTTAGGGGGTAAAAACATTCAGTACTTC	CASSLGGKNIQYF
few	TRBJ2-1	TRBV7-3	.	TGTGCCAGCAGCTTATCCCAGAACAATGAGCAGTTCTTC	CASSLSQNNEQFF
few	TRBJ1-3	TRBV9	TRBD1	TGTGCCAGCAGCGCCAAGGACAGGGTGAAAGGAAACACCATATATTTT	CASSAKDRVKGNTIYF
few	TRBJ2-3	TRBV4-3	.	TGCGCCAGCAGCCAAGATGCGGGGTTTCCCACAGATACGCAGTATTTT	CASSQDAGFPTDTQYF
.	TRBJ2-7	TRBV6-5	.	TGTGCCAGCAGTTACTGGGCGGCCAGCTCCTACGAGCAGTACTTC	CASSYWAASSYEQYF
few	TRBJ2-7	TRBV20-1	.	TGCAGTGCTAGAATTCAGGAAACTTCAAGGGAGCAGTACTTC	CSARIQETSREQYF
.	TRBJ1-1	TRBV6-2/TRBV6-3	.	TGTGCCAGCAGTTACTCGAGTGCGCGGGGAAGCGATGAAGCTTTCTTT	CASSYSSARGSDEAFF
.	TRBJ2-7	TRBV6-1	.	TGTGCCAGCAGTTCCACGATTTTACACGAGCAGTACTTC	CASSSTILHEQYF
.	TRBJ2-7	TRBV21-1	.	TGTGCCAGCAGCGGGGACAGGGGGCGATACGAGCAGTACTTC	CASSGDRGRYEQYF
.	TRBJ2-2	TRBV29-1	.	TGCAGCGCCCGCACCGGGACTAACACCGGGGAGCTGTTTTTT	CSARTGTNTGELFF
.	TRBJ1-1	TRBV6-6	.	TGTGCAAGCATCCTCCCAGGGAACACTGAAGCTTTCTTT	CASILPGNTEAFF
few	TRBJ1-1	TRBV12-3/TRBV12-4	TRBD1	TGTGCCAGCAGACGGGGACAGATGAACACTGAAGCTTTCTTT	CASRRGQMNTEAFF
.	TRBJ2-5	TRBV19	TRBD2	TGTGCCAGTAGTATAGATCTATGGGCTAGCGGGGGTCAAGAGACCCAGTACTTC	CASSIDLWASGGQETQYF
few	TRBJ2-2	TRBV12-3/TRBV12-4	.	TGTGCCAGCAGTTTGGGCAGGAGGACCGGGGAGCTGTTTTTT	CASSLGRRTGELFF
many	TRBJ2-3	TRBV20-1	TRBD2	TGCAGTGCCAAGGGACTAGCGGGAGTGGGGGATGGGACCACAGATACGCAGTATTTT	CSAKGLAGVGDGTTDTQYF
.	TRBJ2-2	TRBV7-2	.	TGTGCCAGCAGCTTGACCACGAGCGGGCCAAGGACCACCGGGGAGCTGTTTTTT	CASSLTTSGPRTTGELFF